Below, 21 T cell receptor beta chains from the same sample are listed, as sequenced in a study of blood T cell repertoires in COVID-19. The repertoire was sequenced with immunoSEQ multiplex PCR; TCRdb's copy has only in-frame clones and lacks some. The table has around 270,000 clones, 87% seen once. Sequencing was carried out using peripheral blood. All receptors derive from a woman in her forties or fifties with acute or convalescent COVID-19.

The rearrangement joins TRBV5-4 to TRBJ2-1; 12 bases are a match to TRBD2. Per the germline V gene, CDR1 is SGHNT and CDR2 is YYREEE (reference sequence). Trimming at V came to 6 bases and at J to 6 bases, leaving 10 bases not matched to a gene. This CDR3 is 16 amino acids long. CDR3 residues: CASTYLAGGFSNEQFF. CDR3 coding DNA: TGTGCCAGCACCTACCTAGCGGGAGGGTTCTCCAATGAGCAGTTCTTC.

The chain carries TRBV29-1 and TRBJ2-1; 7 bases are a match to TRBD2. In germline, CDR1 is SQVTM, CDR2 ANQGSEA. This CDR3 contains 15 residues. J lost 6 bases, V lost 4 bases, and 12 bases had no gene match. In nucleotides, the CDR3 is TGCAGCGTTGTCCCAGGCGGGAGAGATTTCAATGAGCAGTTCTTC. Protein product: CSVVPGGRDFNEQFF.

The J gene is TRBJ1-5, the V gene TRBV12-1; the table's TRBD1 call for D was not verified on the DNA. TRBV12-1 is labeled a pseudogene. The CDR3 totals 19 residues. This CDR3 reads CASSFPSTGGPPQDQPQHF. CDR3 nucleotide sequence: TGTGCCAGCAGCTTTCCATCGACAGGGGGCCCTCCCCAGGATCAGCCCCAGCATTTT.

This chain uses TRBV7-9 with TRBJ2-7, with 8 bases lining up with TRBD2. There are 15 residues in the CDR3. Germline CDR1 reads SEHNR; CDR2 reads FQNEAQ (reference sequence). V lost 0 bases and J lost 4; bases outside the gene matches: 5. The DNA of the CDR3 is TGTGCCAGCAGCTTAGCGGCTAGCGGGCTTTACGAGCAGTACTTC. Protein product: CASSLAASGLYEQYF. The full variable domain, rest sourced from reference TRBV7-9 and TRBJ2-7, is DTGVSQNPRHKITKRGQNVTFRCDPISEHNRLYWYRQTLGQGPEFLTYFQNEAQLEKSRLLSDRFSAERPKGSFSTLEIQRTEQGDSAMYLCASSLAASGLYEQYFGPGTRLTVT.

The gene calls are TRBV18 and TRBJ2-2, with 9 bases lining up with TRBD2. CDR3 length equals 15 residues. Per the germline V gene, CDR1 is KGHSH and CDR2 is LQKENI. The V gene end was trimmed by 8 bases and the J gene end by 4 bases; junction bases not matched to a gene: 8. The CDR3 DNA follows: TGTGCCAGCCCAAGGGGGACTAGCAGCACCGGGGAGCTGTTTTTT. It is translated as CASPRGTSSTGELFF.

The chain is built from TRBV9 and TRBJ2-7, with 7 bases identical to TRBD1. This CDR3 has 14 amino acids. V lost 6 bases, J lost 6 bases, and 12 bases stayed unmatched. Germline CDR1 SGDLS, CDR2 YYNGEE. The CDR3 here is CASTNQAAGGEQYF. CDR3 nucleotides: TGTGCCAGCACCAACCAGGCCGCAGGGGGCGAGCAGTACTTC.

The CDR3 DNA is TGTGCCACCAGGGGGGGTAGCAATCAGCCCCAGCATTTT. Amino acids: CATRGGSNQPQHF. This chain joins TRBV24-1 and TRBJ1-5, with TRBD1 as a possible D gene (5 bases). CDR3 size: 13 residues. CDR1 and CDR2 (germline): KGHDR, SFDVKD. With 7 bases removed from V and 0 bases from J, the gap between germline ends came to 6 bases.

The V gene is TRBV5-4, the J gene TRBJ2-1; TRBD2 aligns across 9 bases. V lost 3 bases to trimming and J lost 7 bases; unmatched junction nucleotides: 5. The CDR3 consists of 14 residues. The germline gives CDR1 SGHNT, CDR2 YYREEE (reference sequence). The CDR3 nucleotides are TGTGCCAGCAGCTCCGGGACTAGCAGGAATGAGCAGTTCTTC. Encoded protein: CASSSGTSRNEQFF. The whole variable domain, remainder taken from reference TRBV5-4 and TRBJ2-1, is ETGVTQSPTHLIKTRGQQVTLRCSSQSGHNTVSWYQQALGQGPQFIFQYYREEENGRGNFPPRFSGLQFPNYSSELNVNALELDDSALYLCASSSGTSRNEQFFGPGTRLTVL.

In its sample, this clone was seen once. The J gene is TRBJ2-7, the V gene TRBV10-1, with D maybe TRBD2 (5 bases). Germline lookup yields CDR1 WNHNN and CDR2 SYGVQD (reference sequence). The CDR3 is 14 residues long. Trimming removed 2 bases at V and 0 bases at J, with 8 bases between. CDR3 amino acids: CASSEEGCSYEQYF. The CDR3, as DNA: TGCGCCAGCAGTGAGGAGGGTTGCTCCTACGAGCAGTACTTC.

The V gene is TRBV28, the J gene TRBJ2-7; 10 bases line up with TRBD1. CDR1 MDHEN and CDR2 SYDVKM come from the germline V gene. This CDR3 region has 13 residues. The trim removed 10 bases at V and 3 bases at J, leaving 6 bases unmatched. CDR3 in DNA: TGTGCCACTTACGGGACAGGGGTCTACGAGCAGTACTTC. Protein product: CATYGTGVYEQYF. Full variable domain (outside the CDR3, taken from reference TRBV28 and TRBJ2-7): DVKVTQSSRYLVKRTGEKVFLECVQDMDHENMFWYRQDPGLGLRLIYFSYDVKMKEKGDIPEGYSVSREKKERFSLILESASTNQTSMYLCATYGTGVYEQYFGPGTRLTVT.

V gene TRBV2 combines with J gene TRBJ1-4, with D perhaps TRBD1 (5 bases). Per germline, CDR1 SNHLY and CDR2 FYNNEI. The V gene lost 8 bases and the J gene lost 7 bases, with 17 bases spanning the gap. There are 14 residues in the CDR3. CDR3 in amino acids: CASLGTSTAEKLFF. The CDR3 DNA follows: TGTGCCAGCCTAGGGACTTCAACAGCTGAAAAACTGTTTTTT.

The gene calls are TRBV5-4 and TRBJ2-5; TRBD1 aligns across 10 bases. CDR1 is SGHNT and CDR2 is YYREEE in the germline V gene (reference sequence). Losses at the gene ends were 4 bases for V and 2 bases for J; bases not matched to a gene: 5. This CDR3 has 15 residues. This CDR3 is CASSPRTGGQETQYF. Here the CDR3 DNA reads TGTGCCAGCAGCCCACGGACAGGGGGACAAGAGACCCAGTACTTC.

The genes are TRBV10-3 and TRBJ1-6; D not certain. This CDR3 comprises 15 residues. CDR1 and CDR2 from the germline V gene are ENHRY and SYGVKD. The V end was cut by 4 bases, the J end by 10 bases, with 17 bases between. The DNA for the CDR3 is TGTGCCATCAGTGTAGGACTGATTGGGTCCTCACCCCTCCACTTT. Its protein is CAISVGLIGSSPLHF.

This chain joins TRBV4-2 and TRBJ1-4; TRBD1 agrees at 9 bases. The length of the CDR3 is 17 residues. V trimming: 4 bases; J trimming: 8 bases; junction bases outside the gene matches: 14. Germline CDR1 and CDR2: LGHNA and YNFKEQ. The CDR3: CASSPRTGGGLVEKLFF. In DNA form, the CDR3 reads TGTGCCAGCAGCCCCCGAACAGGGGGCGGGCTAGTCGAAAAACTGTTTTTT.

The chain joins TRBV6-5 to TRBJ2-3; D gene uncertain. CDR1 is MNHEY and CDR2 is SVGAGI in the germline V gene. Trimming shortened V by 7 bases and J by 0 bases, and 5 bases separated the two germline ends. The CDR3 length is 12 residues. Here the CDR3 reads CASIGSTDTQYF. DNA of the CDR3: TGTGCCAGCATCGGGAGCACAGATACGCAGTATTTT.

Written as DNA, the CDR3 is TGTGCCAGCAGTTCTCCCGGGACACCCAATCAGCCCCAGCATTTT. Protein product: CASSSPGTPNQPQHF. This rearrangement joins TRBV7-9 to TRBJ1-5; D is possibly TRBD1 (6 bases). The ends were cut back, 6 bases at V and 3 bases at J, with 15 bases in the middle. Per the germline V gene, CDR1 is SEHNR and CDR2 is FQNEAQ (reference sequence). The CDR3 sequence is 15 residues long.

The V and J genes are TRBV19 and TRBJ1-4; tentatively, D is TRBD1 (5 bases). V shed 4 bases and J shed 0 bases, with 15 bases lying between them. CDR1 is LNHDA, CDR2 SQIVND, per germline (reference sequence). This CDR3 contains 17 residues. CDR3 sequence (DNA): TGTGCCAGTAGTACACCTTCGACAGCTCCAACTAATGAAAAACTGTTTTTT. Its protein is CASSTPSTAPTNEKLFF. Supplemented by reference TRBV19 and TRBJ1-4, the full variable domain reads DGGITQSPKYLFRKEGQNVTLSCEQNLNHDAMYWYRQDPGQGLRLIYYSQIVNDFQKGDIAEGYSVSREKKESFPLTVTSAQKNPTAFYLCASSTPSTAPTNEKLFFGSGTQLSVL.

The chain links TRBV7-2 to TRBJ1-5; TRBD1 matches 8 bases. This CDR3 has 14 residues. V shed 5 bases, J shed 6 bases, and the junction held 6 bases outside the gene matches. The germline V gene has CDR1 SGHTA and CDR2 FQGNSA. CDR3 loop: CASSTTGGSQPQHF. The CDR3 DNA reads TGTGCCAGCAGCACTACAGGGGGGAGTCAGCCCCAGCATTTT.

This clone was recorded only once. This chain connects TRBV28 to TRBJ1-1, with D perhaps TRBD1 (6 bases). The germline V gene has CDR1 MDHEN and CDR2 SYDVKM. This CDR3 is built from 13 residues. With 7 bases removed from V and 4 bases from J, the gap between germline ends came to 13 bases. The CDR3 nucleotides read TGTGCCAGCACCCCGAAAGGGGGCACTGAAGCTTTCTTT. It translates to CASTPKGGTEAFF.

The chain combines TRBV9 with TRBJ2-3; perhaps TRBD2 as D (6 bases). The CDR3 covers 15 residues. From germline, CDR1 is SGDLS and CDR2 YYNGEE. Trimming shortened V by 4 bases and J by 3 bases, and 15 bases separated the two germline ends. CDR3 loop: CASSTLGGQTDTQYF. The CDR3 region has the DNA TGTGCCAGCAGCACCCTCGGAGGGCAAACAGATACGCAGTATTTT.

In its sample, this clone was seen a few times. The V gene is TRBV7-2, the J gene TRBJ2-5, with 9 bases lining up with TRBD2. This CDR3 has 15 amino acids. V gave up 2 bases and J gave up 5 bases; unmatched junction bases: 6. CDR1 is SGHTA and CDR2 is FQGNSA in the germline V gene. CDR3 nucleotides: TGTGCCAGCAGCTTAAATGGGGCGGGAGGGGAGACCCAGTACTTC. Translating it yields CASSLNGAGGETQYF.